This is a list of T cell receptor beta chains from one sample in a study of blood T cell repertoires in COVID-19. TCRdb keeps only in-frame clones here, not all; method: immunoSEQ multiplex PCR. The sample records fewer than 500,000 clones, approximately 88% being singletons. The sequenced sample was PBMCs or T cells enriched from blood (not recorded which). The source of these receptors is a woman between 25 and 40 years old with acute COVID-19. Both conserved end residues are part of each CDR3. D genes are given only for firm matches. Rows give clone size only sometimes, using once, few, many, or a class for an expanded clone.

CDR3 protein	CDR3 DNA	D gene	clone size	V gene	J gene
CASSGQGLSYGYTF	TGTGCCAGCAGTGGACAGGGGTTGAGCTATGGCTACACCTTC	TRBD1	NA	TRBV25-1	TRBJ1-2
CASSNSGTGNQPQHF	TGTGCCAGTAGCAATTCCGGGACAGGGAATCAGCCCCAGCATTTT	TRBD1	NA	TRBV19	TRBJ1-5
CASSPGGAMNEQFF	TGTGCCAGCAGTCCTGGGGGGGCGATGAATGAGCAGTTCTTC	NA	NA	TRBV6-5	TRBJ2-1
CASSFTKTGGSYEQYF	TGTGCCAGCAGTTTCACCAAGACAGGGGGCAGTTACGAGCAGTACTTC	TRBD1	once	TRBV27	TRBJ2-7
CASSRGGIMNTEAFF	TGTGCCAGCAGCCGTGGGGGGATTATGAACACTGAAGCTTTCTTT	NA	NA	TRBV5-4	TRBJ1-1
CSVGGITEAFF	TGCAGCGTAGGGGGCATAACTGAAGCTTTCTTT	TRBD1	NA	TRBV29-1	TRBJ1-1
CASSSQGGGLNQPQHF	TGTGCCAGCAGCTCCCAAGGCGGCGGACTAAATCAGCCCCAGCATTTT	NA	NA	TRBV5-6	TRBJ1-5
CASSPGTGSYGYTF	TGTGCCAGCAGCCCCGGGACAGGGTCCTATGGCTACACCTTC	TRBD1	once	TRBV7-2	TRBJ1-2
CASSILGLAGNTGELFF	TGTGCCAGTAGTATTTTGGGGCTAGCGGGGAACACCGGGGAGCTGTTTTTT	TRBD2	NA	TRBV19	TRBJ2-2
CASTRDARGYTF	TGTGCCAGCACCAGGGATGCACGTGGCTACACCTTC	NA	NA	TRBV12-3/TRBV12-4	TRBJ1-2
CASSPQIRDTQYF	TGTGCCAGCAGCCCCCAGATTCGAGATACGCAGTATTTT	NA	NA	TRBV7-6	TRBJ2-3